This TCR beta chain was recovered during a study of vaccination and CD4 T cells after COVID-19. Looking at the study overall: Spike peptides, overlapping and drawn from SARS-CoV-2, HCoV-NL63, HCoV-OC43 and HCoV-229E, were used to stimulate cells.

About this clonotype itself: As yet, its antigen is unknown.

Treatment reported: approximately 10-day PBMC culture with coronavirus spike peptide pools or control peptides (ViraFEST assay). An unexposed donor provided the CD4+ T cells, which were collected before the COVID-19 pandemic (2011-2018). After culture for around ten days, isolation of CD4+ T cells was performed by negative selection. From unexposed donors, CD4+ T cells were probed, cells permitting, with SARS-CoV-2 S/N and four cold-coronavirus spikes. Study findings and constraints: Reactive clone data from convalescent patients indicated a median of about 86% appearing only post-vaccination.

An Oncomine TCR Beta short-read assay was used to sequence the DNA from cultured CD4+ T cells. Cultured CD4+ T cells were the source of extracted genomic DNA. One entry per CDR3 protein results from TCRdb running MiXCR on the PCR reads. The data contain 12,000 or so distinct CDR3 sequences, around a third of them singletons. V lost 7 bases to trimming and J lost 0 bases, with 15 bases between them. This CDR3 region has 15 residues. Germline values: CDR1 MNHEY, CDR2 SMNVEV (reference sequence). Sequenced: CD4+ T cells from blood, cultured in vitro. The sequence was collected from a human donor in good health. The chain recombines TRBV27 with TRBJ1-1; maybe TRBD1 (5 bases). The CDR3 DNA follows: TGTGCCAGCACCGATTCAGGGATAATGAACACTGAAGCTTTCTTT. Translated, it gives CASTDSGIMNTEAFF.